This T cell receptor (beta chain) is drawn from a study of CD8 T cells in ankylosing spondylitis. This clonotype was recorded at least ten times. The antigen remains undetermined. Study-wide points: Blood from ankylosing spondylitis patients appeared to carry a characteristic roughly 8-variant TCR beta motif.

In making TCR beta libraries, quantitative 5'-RACE with molecular barcodes was used. TCRdb used MiXCR to reprocess the 5' RACE reads, holding one entry per CDR3 protein. Of about 800,000 distinct CDR3 sequences listed, roughly 12% are singletons. V shed 0 bases and J shed 3 bases, with 9 bases lying between them. Germline CDR1 reads LNHNV; CDR2 reads YYDKDF (reference sequence). CDR3 length: 15 residues. The clonotype was recovered from a male donor with ankylosing spondylitis. Sequenced material: blood, either unsorted or a sorted T cell fraction (not recorded which). This chain joins TRBV15 and TRBJ1-5; the D is unclear. CDR3 residues: CATSRDISFNQPQHF. The CDR3 DNA reads as TGTGCCACCAGCAGAGATATAAGCTTCAATCAGCCCCAGCATTTT.